These T cell receptor beta chains were read from a single sample in a study of shared clonotypes between healthy human individuals. Data came from immunoSEQ multiplex PCR; TCRdb stores just in-frame clones and leaves some out. This sample carries 2 million to 2.5 million clones, roughly 90% of them seen once, and the ten largest clones take about 0.41%. Sample: naive CD4+ T cells from PBMCs. The receptor set was obtained from a man between 18 and 29 years old in good health. Some clones in this sample may be carry-over from other donors' samples. Both conserved end residues are part of each CDR3. A D gene is named only where the DNA matches it firmly. Part of the rows lack a size; the others show once, few, many or a class for expanded clones.

cdr3_nt	cdr3_aa	v_call	j_call	d_call	clone_size
TGTGCCAGCAGTGCCCAGGGGGGTGAAAAACTGTTTTTT	CASSAQGGEKLFF	TRBV6-1	TRBJ1-4	TRBD1	NA
TGCAGCGTTGAAGGGCAGTCCTACGAGCAGTACTTC	CSVEGQSYEQYF	TRBV29-1	TRBJ2-7	NA	NA
TGTGCCAGCAGCTCCCGGGACAGGAGATACGAGCAGTACTTC	CASSSRDRRYEQYF	TRBV5-4	TRBJ2-7	TRBD1	NA
TGCAGCGTTAAGGGACTCATCACAGATACGCAGTATTTT	CSVKGLITDTQYF	TRBV29-1	TRBJ2-3	NA	NA
TGTGCCTGGAGTGCCGCCCGGACCCAACTTAATGAAAAACTGTTTTTT	CAWSAARTQLNEKLFF	TRBV30	TRBJ1-4	NA	NA
TGTGCCAGCAGTGAATATTCGGCTCTAACCGGGGAGCTGTTTTTT	CASSEYSALTGELFF	TRBV2	TRBJ2-2	NA	NA
TGCGCCAGCAGTGAGGGTTATAGCAATCAGCCCCAGCATTTT	CASSEGYSNQPQHF	TRBV5-1	TRBJ1-5	NA	few
TGTGCCAGCAGCCCCCCGGGAGACTATGGCTACACCTTC	CASSPPGDYGYTF	TRBV2	TRBJ1-2	NA	NA
TGTGCCAGCAGTGTGGGACTAGCGGGGAGAGGAGGCTACACCGGGGAGCTGTTTTTT	CASSVGLAGRGGYTGELFF	TRBV6-1	TRBJ2-2	TRBD2	NA
TGTGCCAGCAGCTCAAGCGGGACCCAAGAGACCCAGTACTTC	CASSSSGTQETQYF	TRBV7-6	TRBJ2-5	TRBD2	NA
TGTGCCAGCAGGGGGGACAAATCCGTATACGAGCAGTACTTC	CASRGDKSVYEQYF	TRBV2	TRBJ2-7	NA	NA
TGCGCCAGCAGCTTGGCCGTCTTGAGAGTGGGAGGAGAGACCCAGTACTTC	CASSLAVLRVGGETQYF	TRBV5-1	TRBJ2-5	NA	NA
TGTGCCATCAGTGAGTCGGGGCCCGGGGCAGGCGGGGACCACATTCAGTACTTC	CAISESGPGAGGDHIQYF	TRBV10-3	TRBJ2-4	NA	NA
TGTGCCAGCAGTCCTTCGGAGAGACTTTATGGCTACACCTTC	CASSPSERLYGYTF	TRBV6-5	TRBJ1-2	NA	NA
TGTGCCAGCAGCTTTCGGGAAGGGTTGGGCTACACCTTC	CASSFREGLGYTF	TRBV7-3	TRBJ1-2	NA	NA
TGTGCCAGCAGTTTTCGGGGGGCGGGGGAGACCCAGTACTTC	CASSFRGAGETQYF	TRBV28	TRBJ2-5	NA	once